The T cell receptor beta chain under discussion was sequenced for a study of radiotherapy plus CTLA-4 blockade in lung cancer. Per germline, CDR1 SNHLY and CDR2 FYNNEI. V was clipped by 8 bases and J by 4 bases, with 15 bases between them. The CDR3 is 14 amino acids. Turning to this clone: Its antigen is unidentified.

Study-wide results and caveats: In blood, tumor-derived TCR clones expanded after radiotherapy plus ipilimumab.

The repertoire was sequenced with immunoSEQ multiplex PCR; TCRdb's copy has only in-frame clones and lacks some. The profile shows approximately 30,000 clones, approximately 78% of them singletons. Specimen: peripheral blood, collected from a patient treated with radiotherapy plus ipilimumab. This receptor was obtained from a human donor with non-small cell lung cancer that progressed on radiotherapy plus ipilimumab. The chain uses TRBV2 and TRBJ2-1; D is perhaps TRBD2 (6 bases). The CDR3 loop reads CASGALAPYNEQFF. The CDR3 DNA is TGTGCCAGCGGTGCGCTAGCGCCGTACAATGAGCAGTTCTTC.